The clone carrying this T cell receptor (beta chain) was counted many times. Its antigen is not known. This sample was taken from a study of T cells in Graves' hyperthyroidism and ophthalmopathy. Points from the study as a whole: Most thyroid clonotypes expanded above 0.001 were also detected in blood.

Amplification of TCR beta CDR3 regions was performed using RNA transcripts as template. HTBI primers were used for first-round RT-PCR of the TCR CDR3. TCRdb redid the calling of the multiplex PCR reads with MiXCR, one entry per CDR3 protein. The data hold more than 450,000 distinct CDR3 sequences, with 12% to 15% observed a single time. The sequenced material came from blood. This receptor was obtained from a woman aged 40 to 50 with Graves' hyperthyroidism.

The CDR3 protein is CASSPKLAENTQYF. The CDR3 region has the DNA TGTGCCAGCAGCCCGAAACTAGCGGAGAATACGCAGTATTTT. The chain is built from TRBV7-9 and TRBJ2-3; TRBD2 agrees at 8 bases. J was trimmed by 7 bases and V by 5 bases; bases with no gene match: 8. This CDR3 is built from 14 residues. Germline values: CDR1 SEHNR, CDR2 FQNEAQ (reference sequence).